These 17 T cell receptor beta chains were all obtained from the same sample, sequenced in a study of control samples from healthy donors and cancer patients (dated by TCRdb to the early 2020s). The library relied on the immunoSEQ multiplex PCR assay. In its TCRdb copy, this immuneACCESS table keeps in-frame sequences only and misses some clones. Where compared with another copy, unresolved V genes explain less than half of these, and the others have no known cause. This sample holds fewer than 95,000 clones; roughly 86% were observed only once. Around 20% of the sample lies in the top ten. Input material: blood. These receptors came from a man aged 30 to 39 in good health.

The chain is built from TRBV6-1 and TRBJ2-6; no definite D call. From germline, CDR1 is MNHNS and CDR2 SASEGT. This CDR3 has 14 amino acids. V was shortened by 2 bases and J by 0 bases, with 2 bases between the two germline ends. CDR3 sequence reads: CASSELSGANVLTF. The CDR3 DNA reads TGTGCCAGCAGTGAACTCTCTGGGGCCAACGTCCTGACTTTC.

This rearrangement joins TRBV19 to TRBJ2-3; D ambiguous. Trimming shortened V by 5 bases and J by 2 bases, and 14 bases separated the two germline ends. The length of the CDR3 is 15 residues. Germline-derived CDR1 and CDR2 are LNHDA and SQIVND (reference sequence). The CDR3 sequence is CASSVFRSVTDTQYF. Here the CDR3 DNA reads TGTGCCAGTAGTGTTTTTCGGTCCGTCACAGATACGCAGTATTTT.

This rearrangement joins TRBV7-9 to TRBJ2-7, with TRBD1 identical over 12 bases. V shed 1 base and J 4 bases; nucleotides not matched to a gene: 8. Per the germline V gene, CDR1 is SEHNR and CDR2 is FQNEAQ (reference sequence). The CDR3 runs to 17 residues. The CDR3 spells CASSLGPGQGALYEQYV. Written as DNA, the CDR3 is TGTGCCAGCAGCTTAGGGCCGGGACAGGGGGCTCTATACGAGCAGTACGTC.

J is TRBJ2-1 and V is TRBV18, with D unclear. V lost 3 bases and J lost 7, with 7 bases in between. The CDR3 length is 12 residues. Germline CDR1 and CDR2: KGHSH and LQKENI. CDR3 nucleotide sequence: TGTGCCAGCTCACCCACGATAAATGAGCAGTTCTTC. This gives the protein CASSPTINEQFF.

The V gene is TRBV6-7, the J gene TRBJ2-7; the D is unclear. TRBV6-7 is an ORF, with its function uncertain. Trimming stripped 2 bases from V and 2 bases from J, with 1 base between. The CDR3 loop spans 11 amino acids. The DNA for the CDR3 is TGTGCCAGCAGTTACACCTACGAGCAGTACGTC. Translated: CASSYTYEQYV.

The chain employs TRBV10-1 and TRBJ2-3; D is undetermined. There are 15 residues in the CDR3. The V gene's germline CDR1 is WNHNN and CDR2 SYGVQD (reference sequence). The germline V and J ends were trimmed by 0 bases and 5 bases, with 12 bases remaining between them. The CDR3 DNA follows: TGCGCCAGCAGTGAGTCGATTCGCCCCGAAGATACGCAGTATTTT. It codes for CASSESIRPEDTQYF.

This chain uses TRBV5-1 with TRBJ1-1; 7 bases agree with TRBD1. Germline assignment: CDR1 SGHRS and CDR2 YFSETQ. The CDR3 covers 14 residues. The J segment lost 1 base and the V segment lost 6 bases, leaving 6 bases of the junction unmatched. Written as DNA, the CDR3 is TGCGCCAGCACCCAGACAGGGCAGAACACTGAAGCTTTCTTT. It is translated as CASTQTGQNTEAFF. Together with reference TRBV5-1 and TRBJ1-1, the CDR3 gives the full variable domain: KAGVTQTPRYLIKTRGQQVTLSCSPISGHRSVSWYQQTPGQGLQFLFEYFSETQRNKGNFPGRFSGRQFSNSRSEMNVSTLELGDSALYLCASTQTGQNTEAFFGQGTRLTVV.

This chain uses TRBV19 with TRBJ1-1, with TRBD1 matching 7 bases. CDR3 size: 14 residues. Germline V gene lookup returns CDR1 LNHDA and CDR2 SQIVND (reference sequence). Germline trimming cut 4 bases from V and 5 bases from J; bases unmatched to any gene: 7. Written as DNA, the CDR3 is TGTGCCAGTAGTACCCCGACAGGGAGAACTGAAGCTTTCTTT. Translated, it gives CASSTPTGRTEAFF.

This chain joins TRBV6-6 and TRBJ1-6; D is uncertain. In germline, CDR1 is MNHNY, CDR2 SVGAGI (reference sequence). V shed 6 bases and J shed 8 bases, with 11 bases lying between them. The CDR3 totals 13 residues. The CDR3 loop is CASSPVSDSPLHF. Written as DNA, the CDR3 is TGTGCCAGCAGCCCTGTAAGTGATTCACCCCTCCACTTT.

CDR3 residues: CASRAGTAIYGYTF. Here the CDR3 DNA reads TGTGCCAGCAGGGCCGGGACCGCCATCTATGGCTACACCTTC. The genes are TRBV6-5 and TRBJ1-2, with D maybe TRBD1 (5 bases). V was cut by 6 bases and J by 4 bases, with 15 bases left in between. CDR3 length equals 14 residues. In germline, CDR1 is MNHEY, CDR2 SVGAGI.

J is TRBJ1-2 and V is TRBV6-5, with D possibly matching TRBD1 (6 bases). The V end lost 5 bases, the J end lost 7 bases, and 11 bases lay between the germline ends. Germline V gives CDR1 MNHEY, CDR2 SVGAGI. This CDR3 comprises 12 residues. In nucleotides, the CDR3 is TGTGCCAGCAGTAGAGACAGGCGTGGCTACACCTTC. Protein sequence: CASSRDRRGYTF.

V and J are TRBV19 and TRBJ1-4; D remains unclear. The V gene lost 5 bases and the J gene lost 5 bases, with 15 bases spanning the gap. Germline V gene lookup returns CDR1 LNHDA and CDR2 SQIVND (reference sequence). The CDR3 covers 15 residues. The CDR3 reads CASSPPGWSNEKLFF. CDR3 sequence (DNA): TGTGCCAGTAGTCCCCCGGGATGGTCGAATGAAAAACTGTTTTTT.

This rearrangement joins TRBV5-6 to TRBJ2-5; D is possibly TRBD1 (6 bases). Germline values: CDR1 SGHDT, CDR2 YYEEEE. The CDR3 is 13 residues long. V lost 3 bases and J 5 bases, leaving 11 bases between the germline ends. This CDR3 is CASSSQGWETQYF. The CDR3, as DNA: TGTGCCAGCAGCTCACAGGGTTGGGAGACCCAGTACTTC.

The V gene is TRBV10-2, the J gene TRBJ1-5; 9 bases fit TRBD1. Germline V gene lookup returns CDR1 WSHSY and CDR2 SAAADI. Trimming took 3 bases from V and 4 from J; bases not matched to a gene: 7. The CDR3 runs to 16 residues. The CDR3 DNA sequence: TGCGCCAGCAGTGACCCGGGACAGGGAAGGAATCAGCCCCAGCATTTT. The encoded protein is CASSDPGQGRNQPQHF.

This chain connects TRBV5-6 to TRBJ1-2, with D tentatively TRBD1 (5 bases). V gave up 6 bases and J gave up 2 bases, with 14 bases separating them. Germline-derived CDR1 and CDR2 are SGHDT and YYEEEE. This CDR3 contains 14 residues. CDR3 amino acids: CASTSTGANYGYTF. In DNA, the CDR3 is TGTGCCAGCACCTCAACAGGTGCCAACTATGGCTACACCTTC.

V usage is TRBV7-3 and J usage is TRBJ1-3; D perhaps matches TRBD1 (5 bases). Between the trimmed V and J ends, which lost 5 bases and 1 base, there was a span of 9 bases. Germline-derived CDR1 and CDR2 are SGHTA and FQGTGA. CDR3 length: 14 amino acids. The CDR3 DNA reads TGTGCCAGCAGCCCGCAGGGTTCTGGAAACACCATATATTTT. Its translation is CASSPQGSGNTIYF.

This clone was recorded once. The chain employs TRBV2 and TRBJ1-2; 7 positions agree with TRBD1. Germline V gives CDR1 SNHLY, CDR2 FYNNEI. This CDR3 is 14 amino acids long. V shed 6 bases and J 4 bases; nucleotides not matched to a gene: 8. CDR3: CASRSEGAPYGYTF. The CDR3 coding sequence is TGTGCCAGCAGGTCCGAGGGGGCCCCCTATGGCTACACCTTC.